This TCR beta chain is drawn from a study of graft-versus-host responses after intestinal transplantation (dated by TCRdb to about 2021). Regarding the study in general: Multivisceral, liver-intestinal, or isolated intestinal transplants were received by the recipients. Anti-thymocyte globulin induction was given to all recipients, followed by maintenance tacrolimus and steroids for approximately three years. After intestinal transplantation, graft-versus-host and host-versus-graft alloreactive T cell clones were followed in the graft, circulation and bone marrow using bulk TCR-beta CDR3 sequencing. To identify alloreactive clones, pre-transplant mixed lymphocyte reaction products were sequenced and compared with unstimulated pre-transplant donor and recipient T cells. The cohort enrolled about two dozen intestinal transplant recipients including one retransplant, and a few patients lacking pretransplant specimens were excluded. A peak of at least 4% donor T cells among recipient peripheral blood mononuclear cells was the definition used for donor T cell macrochimerism. Instead of going to the commercial service, samples from a few later patients were sequenced in-house on an Illumina MiSeq and processed with MiXCR.

Receptor amplification or capture employed the immunoSEQ multiplex PCR assay. For most patients, high-throughput TCR-beta CDR3 sequencing of genomic DNA was performed by Adaptive Biotechnologies. As for the authors' bioinformatics: TCR sequencing data were retrieved from Adaptive's ImmunoSEQ software for around 19 patients, whereas a few other patients were processed with MiXCR and VDJtools. CDR3 nucleotide sequences shared between donor and recipient were removed because their origin could not be assigned. At least 2-fold expansion over unstimulated cells and a minimum CFSE-low frequency of 0.002% (template counts) or 0.001% (read counts) were required for clones to be classified as alloreactive. A clone was considered mappable if detected in the sequenced pre-transplant spleen, lymph node, or MLR CFSE-low populations of the donor or recipient. The cumulative frequency of alloreactive clones was calculated as a percentage of all sequences, weighted by copy number. In its TCRdb copy, this immuneACCESS table keeps in-frame sequences only and misses some clones. Where compared with another copy, unresolved V genes explain less than half of these, and the others have no known cause. Clonal size and the V and J genes are those of that table, whereas D and trimming came from the DNA. The sample contains over 15,000 clones, 90% of them found a single time. The ten largest clones represent 1.9% of the sample.

Blood samples were collected up to 4 times in the first month after transplant and then at least monthly when available. The investigation overall reported the following: The relatively low number and heterogeneity of intestinal transplant patients limited the conclusions. In the allografts of patients with donor T cell macrochimerism, GvH to HvG T cell clonal ratios were high. Early after transplant, declines in HvG clones were associated with peak levels of circulating GvH clones. GvH clones were detected in recipient bone marrow, and some appeared earlier in ileal mucosa or blood, consistent with an intestinal mucosal origin.

Including cysteine and phenylalanine, the CDR3 has 14 amino acids. The DNA shown is the 42-base CDR3, in frame from base 1. For CDR1 and CDR2, the germline V gene lists SQVTM and ANQGSEA. Cut back by 7 bases and 0 bases, the V and J ends lie 14 bases apart. As regards this clone: What antigen it recognizes has not been identified. Base-call qualities are not available, and no considerably larger clone is one nucleotide away.

Sequences were derived from PBMCs, sampled 350 to 400 days after transplant. The chain is made from TRBV29-1 and TRBJ2-3; TRBD1 might be the D gene, on 5 matching bases. The TCR originated in a human patient who received an intestinal transplant, so some T cells may come from the graft donor. The CDR3 reads as follows: CSAPDWGSTDTQYF. At the DNA level, the sequence is TGCAGCGCCCCGGATTGGGGCAGCACAGATACGCAGTATTTT.